The TCR beta chain described here comes from a study of blood T cell repertoires in COVID-19. In the study overall: T cells, B-cell-depleted T cells, or PBMCs supplied cDNA or gDNA.

Measured with immunoSEQ multiplex PCR; TCRdb has only the in-frame clones, and not every one. Among 150,000 or so clones, 80% were seen once, and the ten largest hold around 3.7%. There are 15 residues in the CDR3. Germline V gene lookup returns CDR1 KGHDR and CDR2 SFDVKD. With 6 bases clipped from V and 6 bases from J, the junction kept 8 bases outside the gene matches. Ages ranged from roughly 18 to 100 years, with residence in approximately 25 US areas. In Cohort 3, a recovered donor had either two negative PCRs, clearance, or symptom resolution. The clonotype was recovered from a woman aged 60-75 years who had recovered from COVID-19. The specimen was PBMCs or T cells enriched from blood (not recorded which). The rearrangement links TRBV24-1 to TRBJ2-2, with TRBD1 matching over 8 bases. The CDR3 here is CATSRPGGRSGELFF. CDR3 coding DNA: TGTGCCACCAGTCGCCCAGGGGGCCGGTCCGGGGAGCTGTTTTTT.